This T cell receptor beta chain was identified in a study of PD-L1 blockade in urothelial cancer. Assay: immunoSEQ multiplex PCR; the TCRdb copy retains only in-frame clones and omits some. In the table there are fewer than 25,000 clones, around nine tenths of which are singletons. The ends lost 3 bases at V and 4 bases at J; junction bases unmatched: 4. This CDR3 spans 14 amino acids. Germline assignment: CDR1 MNHNS and CDR2 SASEGT. The sample consisted of PBMCs, taken around atezolizumab (anti-PD-L1) treatment. The clonotype was recovered from a man in his forties or fifties with urothelial cancer. The V call is TRBV6-1, the J call TRBJ2-5; 8 bases are shared with TRBD1. CDR3 DNA: TGTGCCAGCAGTGACCCAGGGGGCGCAGAGACCCAGTACTTC. Protein product: CASSDPGGAETQYF.